This T cell receptor beta chain was captured in a study of OX40 agonist ivuxolimab in advanced cancers. Overall study: At just under 85% male, the cohort had a mean age of around 56 years, ranging from roughly 20 to 90.

Trimming at V came to 3 bases and at J to 9 bases, leaving 10 bases not matched to a gene. The CDR3 loop spans 15 amino acids. Germline assignment: CDR1 MNHEY and CDR2 SMNVEV (reference sequence). General observations from the study: With doses of 0.1 to 3.0 mg/kg, CD4+ and CD8+ blood T cells had undergone clonal expansion by week 6. Also showing low normalized T-cell clonal expansion were some of the nonresponders.

This table comes from immunoSEQ multiplex PCR, and its TCRdb copy is limited to in-frame clones, with some not included. The data hold some 23,000 clones, with approximately 91% observed a single time. Remarks on this clone: Its target is not known.

This chain joins TRBV27 and TRBJ1-5; 8 nucleotides align to TRBD1. This material consisted of CD4+ or CD8+ T cells sorted from blood, taken in a trial of the OX40 agonist ivuxolimab. This sequence was found in an adult with an advanced solid tumor such as melanoma, head and neck, liver or kidney cancer. For the CDR3, the DNA is TGTGCCAGCAGTTTCTCCGGACAGGGTTCGGCGCCCCAGCATTTT. It encodes CASSFSGQGSAPQHF.